Listed here are 9 T cell receptor beta chains from one sample, sequenced in a study of cytomegalovirus exposure and HLA in healthy donors. Assay: immunoSEQ multiplex PCR; the TCRdb copy retains only in-frame clones and omits some. The table lists more than 200,000 clones, 80% to 95% of them singletons. What was sequenced was PBMCs. These receptors were obtained from a woman aged 25 to 45 in good health and CMV-seronegative.

This chain joins TRBV25-1 and TRBJ2-1; D assignment may be TRBD1 or TRBD2 (5 bases each). The CDR3 extends over 11 amino acids. Germline values: CDR1 MGHDK, CDR2 SYGVNS. The V end was cut by 4 bases, the J end by 9 bases, with 7 bases between. This CDR3 is CASSAGLEQFF. The CDR3 nucleotides read TGTGCCAGCAGTGCGGGGCTTGAGCAGTTCTTC. The full variable domain, with the rest looked up from reference TRBV25-1 and TRBJ2-1, is EADIYQTPRYLVIGTGKKITLECSQTMGHDKMYWYQQDPGMELHLIHYSYGVNSTEKGDLSSESTVSRIRTEHFPLTLESARPSHTSQYLCASSAGLEQFFGPGTRLTVL.

V gene TRBV28 combines with J gene TRBJ2-7; D is unclear. The CDR3 has 13 residues. The ends were cut back, 2 bases at V and 3 bases at J, with 8 bases in the middle. CDR1 and CDR2 (germline): MDHEN, SYDVKM. The chain's CDR3 is CASSLGPGYEQYF. The CDR3 DNA follows: TGTGCCAGCAGTTTAGGTCCGGGCTACGAGCAGTACTTC.

V gene TRBV11-3 combines with J gene TRBJ1-1; D not resolved. The length of the CDR3 is 13 residues. Deletions cut 4 bases from V and 9 bases from J, with 15 bases between. Germline V gene sequence: CDR1 SGHNT, CDR2 YENEEA. DNA of the CDR3: TGTGCCAGCAGCTCGATAAACAGTCCCCAAGCTTTCTTT. This gives the protein CASSSINSPQAFF. The full variable domain, its missing parts supplied by reference TRBV11-3 and TRBJ1-1, is EAGVVQSPRYKIIEKKQPVAFWCNPISGHNTLYWYLQNLGQGPELLIRYENEEAVDDSQLPKDRFSAERLKGVDSTLKIQPAELGDSAVYLCASSSINSPQAFFGQGTRLTVV.

The CDR3 DNA reads as TGCGCCAGCAGCTTGTCCGGCACGACAGGGCCCACTGAAGCTTTCTTT. Its translation is CASSLSGTTGPTEAFF. V is TRBV5-1 and J is TRBJ1-1; 7 bases map to TRBD1. The junction had 10 bases not matched to a gene; V was cut back by 1 base and J by 4 bases. Germline-derived CDR1 and CDR2 are SGHRS and YFSETQ. CDR3 size: 16 residues.

This clone was seen once. This chain connects TRBV11-2 to TRBJ2-7; D is undetermined. The CDR3 spans 14 residues. Trimming took 0 bases from V and 2 from J, leaving 8 bases between them. Germline CDR1 SGHAT, CDR2 FQNNGV. This CDR3 is CASSLDARTYEQYF. The CDR3 DNA reads TGTGCCAGCAGCTTAGATGCGCGGACCTACGAGCAGTACTTC. The entire variable domain, with the rest obtained from reference TRBV11-2 and TRBJ2-7, is as follows: EAGVAQSPRYKIIEKRQSVAFWCNPISGHATLYWYQQILGQGPKLLIQFQNNGVVDDSQLPKDRFSAERLKGVDSTLKIQPAKLEDSAVYLCASSLDARTYEQYFGPGTRLTVT.

This clone occurred a few times. At the DNA level, this CDR3 is encoded by other sequences in the same sample as well. The chain is built from TRBV15 and TRBJ2-7; 8 bases line up with TRBD1. Germline V gene lookup returns CDR1 LNHNV and CDR2 YYDKDF (reference sequence). Trimming took 3 bases from V and 0 from J; bases not matched to a gene: 1. The CDR3 loop spans 14 amino acids. CDR3 region: CATSRDRASYEQYF. The CDR3 nucleotides read TGTGCCACCAGCAGGGACAGGGCCTCCTACGAGCAGTACTTC.

The sample holds one count of this clone. The rearrangement links TRBV5-6 to TRBJ2-7; TRBD1 or TRBD2 may be the D gene (5 bases each). The CDR3 covers 16 residues. The V and J ends lost 0 bases and 2 bases respectively, with 15 bases between them. CDR1 SGHDT and CDR2 YYEEEE come from the germline V gene. In nucleotides, the CDR3 is TGTGCCAGCAGCTTGGTGACAGACTACGATCCCTACGAGCAGTACTTC. Protein: CASSLVTDYDPYEQYF.

The rearrangement uses TRBV28 and TRBJ1-1; no definite D call. The V end was cut by 2 bases, the J end by 1 base, with 8 bases between. The CDR3 covers 14 residues. Looked up from germline, CDR1 is MDHEN and CDR2 is SYDVKM. CDR3 loop: CASSLLGGNTEAFF. The CDR3 DNA reads as TGTGCCAGCAGTTTACTCGGTGGGAACACTGAAGCTTTCTTT.

The chain combines TRBV19 with TRBJ2-6, with unresolved D. CDR1 is LNHDA, CDR2 SQIVND, per germline (reference sequence). V was cut by 3 bases and J by 0 bases, with 6 bases left in between. The CDR3 has 15 residues. The CDR3 loop is CASSMGFSGANVLTF. The CDR3, as DNA: TGTGCCAGTAGTATGGGGTTCTCTGGGGCCAACGTCCTGACTTTC. Full variable domain (missing parts from reference TRBV19 and TRBJ2-6): DGGITQSPKYLFRKEGQNVTLSCEQNLNHDAMYWYRQDPGQGLRLIYYSQIVNDFQKGDIAEGYSVSREKKESFPLTVTSAQKNPTAFYLCASSMGFSGANVLTFGAGSRLTVL.